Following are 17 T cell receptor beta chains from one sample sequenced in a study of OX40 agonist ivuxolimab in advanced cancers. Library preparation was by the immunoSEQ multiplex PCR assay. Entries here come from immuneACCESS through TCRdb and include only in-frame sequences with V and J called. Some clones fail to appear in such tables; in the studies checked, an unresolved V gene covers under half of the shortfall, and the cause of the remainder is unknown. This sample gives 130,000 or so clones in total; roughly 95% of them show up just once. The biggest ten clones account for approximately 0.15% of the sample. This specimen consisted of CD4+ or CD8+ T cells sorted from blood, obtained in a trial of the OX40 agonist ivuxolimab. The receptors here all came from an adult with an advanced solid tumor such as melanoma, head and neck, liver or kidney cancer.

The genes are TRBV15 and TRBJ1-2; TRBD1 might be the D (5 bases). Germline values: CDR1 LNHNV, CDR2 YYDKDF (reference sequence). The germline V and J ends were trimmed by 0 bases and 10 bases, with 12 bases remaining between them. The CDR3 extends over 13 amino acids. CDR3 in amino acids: CATSREVGVTYTF. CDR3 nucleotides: TGTGCCACCAGCAGAGAGGTAGGGGTGACCTACACCTTC.

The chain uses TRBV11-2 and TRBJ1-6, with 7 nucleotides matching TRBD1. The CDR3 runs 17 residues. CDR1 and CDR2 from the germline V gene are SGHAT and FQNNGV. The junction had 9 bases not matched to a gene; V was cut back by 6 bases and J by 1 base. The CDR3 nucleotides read TGTGCCAGCAGGGTCGACAGGGCGGATTCCTATAATTCACCCCTCCACTTT. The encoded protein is CASRVDRADSYNSPLHF.

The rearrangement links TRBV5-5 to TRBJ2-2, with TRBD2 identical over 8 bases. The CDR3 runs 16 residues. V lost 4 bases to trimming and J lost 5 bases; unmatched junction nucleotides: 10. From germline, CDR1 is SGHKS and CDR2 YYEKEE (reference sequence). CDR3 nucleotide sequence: TGTGCCAGCAGCGTTGGCAGCGGGAGCTATACCGGGGAGCTGTTTTTT. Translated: CASSVGSGSYTGELFF.

This CDR3 is CASAGGGLGETQYF. In nucleotides, the CDR3 is TGTGCCAGTGCGGGCGGGGGGCTAGGGGAGACCCAGTACTTC. The chain employs TRBV7-2 and TRBJ2-5; 8 bases are shared with TRBD2. The ends lost 9 bases at V and 5 bases at J; junction bases unmatched: 11. Germline CDR1 reads SGHTA; CDR2 reads FQGNSA. The CDR3 has 14 amino acids.

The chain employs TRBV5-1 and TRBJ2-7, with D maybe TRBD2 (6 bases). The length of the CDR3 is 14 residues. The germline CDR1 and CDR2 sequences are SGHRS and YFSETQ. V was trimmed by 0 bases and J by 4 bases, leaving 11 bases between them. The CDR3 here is CASSLGPGGYEQYF. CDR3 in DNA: TGCGCCAGCAGCTTGGGTCCAGGAGGGTACGAGCAGTACTTC.

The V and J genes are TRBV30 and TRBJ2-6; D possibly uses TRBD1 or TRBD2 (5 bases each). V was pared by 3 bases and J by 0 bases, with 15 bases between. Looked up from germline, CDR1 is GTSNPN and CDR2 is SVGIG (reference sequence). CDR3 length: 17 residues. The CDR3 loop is CAWRAGRVFSGANVLTF. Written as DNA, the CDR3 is TGTGCCTGGAGGGCGGGCAGGGTATTCTCTGGGGCCAACGTCCTGACTTTC.

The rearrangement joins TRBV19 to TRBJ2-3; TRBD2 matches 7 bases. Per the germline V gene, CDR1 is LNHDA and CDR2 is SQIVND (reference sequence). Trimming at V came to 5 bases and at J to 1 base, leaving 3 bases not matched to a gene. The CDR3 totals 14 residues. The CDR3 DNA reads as TGTGCCAGTAGTGAAACTAGCGGCACAGATACGCAGTATTTT. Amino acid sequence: CASSETSGTDTQYF.

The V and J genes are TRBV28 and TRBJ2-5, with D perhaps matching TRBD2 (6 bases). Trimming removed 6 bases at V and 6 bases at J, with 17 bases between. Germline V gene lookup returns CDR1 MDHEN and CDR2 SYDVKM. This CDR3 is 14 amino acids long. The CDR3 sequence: CASSLQWRAQTQYF. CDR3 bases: TGTGCCAGCAGCCTTCAATGGAGGGCCCAGACCCAGTACTTC.

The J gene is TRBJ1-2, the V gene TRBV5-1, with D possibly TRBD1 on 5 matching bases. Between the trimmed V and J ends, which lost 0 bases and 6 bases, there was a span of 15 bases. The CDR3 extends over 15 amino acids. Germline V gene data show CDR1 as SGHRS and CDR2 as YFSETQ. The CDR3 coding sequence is TGCGCCAGCAGCTTGGCCCCTCGGGGGGATAATGGCTACACCTTC. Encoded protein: CASSLAPRGDNGYTF.

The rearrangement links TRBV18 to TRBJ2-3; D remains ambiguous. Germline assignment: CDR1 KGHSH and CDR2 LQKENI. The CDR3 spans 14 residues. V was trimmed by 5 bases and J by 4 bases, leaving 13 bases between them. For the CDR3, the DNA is TGTGCCAGCTCAGCGCCCTCCATGCCAGATACGCAGTATTTT. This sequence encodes CASSAPSMPDTQYF.

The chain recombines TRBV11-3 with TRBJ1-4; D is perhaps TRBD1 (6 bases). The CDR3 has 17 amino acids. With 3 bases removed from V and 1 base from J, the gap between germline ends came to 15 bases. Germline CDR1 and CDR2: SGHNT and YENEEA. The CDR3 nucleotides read TGTGCCAGCAGCTTTAAGGACAGAAGTAGAACTAATGAAAAACTGTTTTTT. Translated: CASSFKDRSRTNEKLFF.

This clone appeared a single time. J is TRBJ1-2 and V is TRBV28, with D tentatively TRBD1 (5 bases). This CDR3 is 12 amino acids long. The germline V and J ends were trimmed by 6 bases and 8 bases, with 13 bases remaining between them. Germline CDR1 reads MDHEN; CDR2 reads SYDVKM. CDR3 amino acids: CASRRDPTGYTF. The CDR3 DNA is TGTGCCAGCAGACGGGACCCTACGGGCTACACCTTC.

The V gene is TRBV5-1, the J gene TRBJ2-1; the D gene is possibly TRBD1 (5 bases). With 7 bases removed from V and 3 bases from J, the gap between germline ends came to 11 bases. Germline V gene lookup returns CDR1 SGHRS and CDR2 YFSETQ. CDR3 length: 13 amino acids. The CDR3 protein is CASRTRIYNEQFF. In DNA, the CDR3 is TGCGCCAGCCGGACACGGATCTACAATGAGCAGTTCTTC.

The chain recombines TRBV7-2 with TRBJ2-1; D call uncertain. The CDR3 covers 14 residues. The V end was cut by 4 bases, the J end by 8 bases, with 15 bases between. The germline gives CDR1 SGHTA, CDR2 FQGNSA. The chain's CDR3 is CASSSTRSRDEQFF. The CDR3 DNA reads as TGTGCCAGCAGCTCAACCCGTTCTCGGGATGAGCAGTTCTTC.

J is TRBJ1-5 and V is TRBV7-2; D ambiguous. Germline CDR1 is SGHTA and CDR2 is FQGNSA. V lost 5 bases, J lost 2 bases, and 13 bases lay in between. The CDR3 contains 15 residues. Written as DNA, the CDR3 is TGTGCCAGCAGCCCGGCGGGGTCTCGCAATCAGCCCCAGCATTTT. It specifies CASSPAGSRNQPQHF.

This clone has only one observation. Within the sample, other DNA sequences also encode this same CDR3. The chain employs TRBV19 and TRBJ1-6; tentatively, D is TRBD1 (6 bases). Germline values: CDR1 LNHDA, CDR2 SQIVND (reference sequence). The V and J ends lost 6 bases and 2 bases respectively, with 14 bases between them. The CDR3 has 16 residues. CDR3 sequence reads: CASSLTGITYNSPLHF. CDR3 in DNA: TGTGCCAGTAGCCTAACAGGGATCACCTATAATTCACCCCTCCACTTT.

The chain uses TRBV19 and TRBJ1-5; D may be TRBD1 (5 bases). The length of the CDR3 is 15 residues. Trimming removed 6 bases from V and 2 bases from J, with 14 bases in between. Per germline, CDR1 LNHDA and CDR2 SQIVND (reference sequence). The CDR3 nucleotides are TGTGCCAGTAGGAGGGACGGTTATGGCAATCAGCCCCAGCATTTT. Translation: CASRRDGYGNQPQHF.